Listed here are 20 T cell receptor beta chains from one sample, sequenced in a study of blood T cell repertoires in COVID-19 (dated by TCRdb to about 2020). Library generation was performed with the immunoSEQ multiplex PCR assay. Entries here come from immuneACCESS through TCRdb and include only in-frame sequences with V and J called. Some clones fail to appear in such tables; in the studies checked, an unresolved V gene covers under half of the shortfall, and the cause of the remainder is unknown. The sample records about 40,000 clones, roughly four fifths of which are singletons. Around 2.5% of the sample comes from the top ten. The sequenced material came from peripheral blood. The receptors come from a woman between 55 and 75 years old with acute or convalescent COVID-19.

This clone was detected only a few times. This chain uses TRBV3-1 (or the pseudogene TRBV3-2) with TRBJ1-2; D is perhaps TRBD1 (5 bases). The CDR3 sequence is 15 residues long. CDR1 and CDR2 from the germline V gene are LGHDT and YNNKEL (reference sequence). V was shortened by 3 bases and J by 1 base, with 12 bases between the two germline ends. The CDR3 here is CASSQGRGVNYGYTF. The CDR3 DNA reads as TGTGCCAGCAGCCAGGGGCGGGGTGTTAACTATGGCTACACCTTC.

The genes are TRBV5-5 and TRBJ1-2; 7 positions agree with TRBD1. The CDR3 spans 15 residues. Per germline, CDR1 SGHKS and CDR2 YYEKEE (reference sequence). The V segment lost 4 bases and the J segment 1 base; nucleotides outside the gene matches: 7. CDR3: CASSQGQRRNYGYTF. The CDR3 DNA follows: TGTGCCAGCAGCCAGGGACAGCGCCGTAACTATGGCTACACCTTC.

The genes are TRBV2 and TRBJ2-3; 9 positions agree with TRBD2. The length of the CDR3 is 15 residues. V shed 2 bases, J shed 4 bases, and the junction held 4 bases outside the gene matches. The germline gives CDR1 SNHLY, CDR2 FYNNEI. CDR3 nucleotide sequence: TGTGCCAGCAGTGAACTTGCGGGGGGGTCAGATACGCAGTATTTT. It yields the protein CASSELAGGSDTQYF.

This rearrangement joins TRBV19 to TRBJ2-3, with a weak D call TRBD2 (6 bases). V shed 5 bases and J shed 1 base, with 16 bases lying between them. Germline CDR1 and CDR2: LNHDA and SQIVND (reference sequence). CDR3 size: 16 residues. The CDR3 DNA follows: TGTGCCAGTAGTCCTACTAGCAGTCTGGGCACAGATACGCAGTATTTT. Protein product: CASSPTSSLGTDTQYF.

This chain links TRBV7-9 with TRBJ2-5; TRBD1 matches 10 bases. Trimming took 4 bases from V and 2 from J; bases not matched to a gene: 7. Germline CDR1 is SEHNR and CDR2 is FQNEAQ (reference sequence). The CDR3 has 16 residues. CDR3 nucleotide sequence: TGTGCCAGCAGCTGGCAGGGACAGGGGAAACAAGAGACCCAGTACTTC. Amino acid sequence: CASSWQGQGKQETQYF.

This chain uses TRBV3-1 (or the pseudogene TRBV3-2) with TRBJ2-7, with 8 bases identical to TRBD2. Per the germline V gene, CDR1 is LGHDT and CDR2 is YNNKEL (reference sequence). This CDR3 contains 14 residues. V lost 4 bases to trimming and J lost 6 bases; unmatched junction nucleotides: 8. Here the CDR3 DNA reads TGTGCCAGCAGCCCTGCGGGGGGTCGGGGCGAGCAGTACTTC. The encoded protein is CASSPAGGRGEQYF.

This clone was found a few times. CDR3 DNA: TGTGCCAGCAGCCTCGGGGCCGGGGGCACTGAAGCTTTCTTT. Amino acids: CASSLGAGGTEAFF. This rearrangement joins TRBV9 to TRBJ1-1; D is possibly TRBD1 (5 bases). CDR1 SGDLS and CDR2 YYNGEE come from the germline V gene. V was cut by 4 bases and J by 4 bases, with 14 bases left in between. The CDR3 is 14 amino acids. Complete variable domain (other parts from reference TRBV9 and TRBJ1-1): DSGVTQTPKHLITATGQRVTLRCSPRSGDLSVYWYQQSLDQGLQFLIQYYNGEERAKGNILERFSAQQFPDLHSELNLSSLELGDSALYFCASSLGAGGTEAFFGQGTRLTVV.

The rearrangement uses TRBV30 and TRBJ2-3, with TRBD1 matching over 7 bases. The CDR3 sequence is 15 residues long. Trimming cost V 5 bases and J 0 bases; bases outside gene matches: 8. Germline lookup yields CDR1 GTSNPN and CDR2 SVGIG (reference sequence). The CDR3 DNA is TGTGCCTGGTTTACGGGACAGCCGAGCACAGATACGCAGTATTTT. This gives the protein CAWFTGQPSTDTQYF.

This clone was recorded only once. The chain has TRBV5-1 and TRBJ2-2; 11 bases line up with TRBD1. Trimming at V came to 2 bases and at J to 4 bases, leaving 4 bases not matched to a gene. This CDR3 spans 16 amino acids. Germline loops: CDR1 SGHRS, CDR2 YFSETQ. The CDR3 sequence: CASSFGQGATTGELFF. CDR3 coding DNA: TGCGCCAGCAGCTTCGGACAGGGGGCGACCACCGGGGAGCTGTTTTTT.

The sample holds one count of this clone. In nucleotides, the CDR3 is TGTGCCAGCGGCGGGGGGCCGGGTTACAATGAGCAGTTCTTC. Translating gives CASGGGPGYNEQFF. This chain uses TRBV7-3 with TRBJ2-1; TRBD2 aligns across 8 bases. Trimming took 8 bases from V and 4 from J; bases not matched to a gene: 7. Germline V CDR1 and CDR2: SGHTA, FQGTGA. The CDR3 consists of 14 residues. Looking up the rest from reference TRBV7-3 and TRBJ2-1 gives the full variable domain: GAGVSQTPSNKVTEKGKYVELRCDPISGHTALYWYRQSLGQGPEFLIYFQGTGAADDSGLPNDRFFAVRPEGSVSTLKIQRTERGDSAVYLCASGGGPGYNEQFFGPGTRLTVL.

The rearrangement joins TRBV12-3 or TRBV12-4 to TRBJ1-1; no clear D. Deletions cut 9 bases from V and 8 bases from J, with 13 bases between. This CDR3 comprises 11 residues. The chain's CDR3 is CASVRGQEAFF. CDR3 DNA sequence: TGTGCCAGTGTACGAGGGCAAGAAGCTTTCTTT.

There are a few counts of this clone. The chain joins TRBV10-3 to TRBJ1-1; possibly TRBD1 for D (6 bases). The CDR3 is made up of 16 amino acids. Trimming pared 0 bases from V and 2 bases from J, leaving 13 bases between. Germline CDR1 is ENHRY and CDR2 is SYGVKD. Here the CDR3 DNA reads TGTGCCATCAGTGAGTCTTCTGGCAGGGGTAACACTGAAGCTTTCTTT. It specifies CAISESSGRGNTEAFF.

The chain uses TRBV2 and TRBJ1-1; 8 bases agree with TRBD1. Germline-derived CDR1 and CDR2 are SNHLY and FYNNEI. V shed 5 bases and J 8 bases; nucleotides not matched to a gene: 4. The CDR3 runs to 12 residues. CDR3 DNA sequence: TGTGCCAGCAGTACCCGGGACAGGGAAGCTTTCTTT. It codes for CASSTRDREAFF.

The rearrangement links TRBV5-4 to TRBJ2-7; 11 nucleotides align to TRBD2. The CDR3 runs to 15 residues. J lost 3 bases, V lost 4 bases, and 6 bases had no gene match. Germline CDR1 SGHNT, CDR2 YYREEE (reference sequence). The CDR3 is CASSRGTSGYYEQYF. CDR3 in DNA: TGTGCCAGCAGCAGGGGGACTAGCGGATACTACGAGCAGTACTTC.

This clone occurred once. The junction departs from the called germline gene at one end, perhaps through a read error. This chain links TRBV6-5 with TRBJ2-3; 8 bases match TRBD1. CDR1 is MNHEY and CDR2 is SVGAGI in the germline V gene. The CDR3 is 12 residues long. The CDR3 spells CASSTGTGSVDF. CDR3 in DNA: TGTGCCAGCAGCACCGGGACAGGCTCGGTGGATTTT.

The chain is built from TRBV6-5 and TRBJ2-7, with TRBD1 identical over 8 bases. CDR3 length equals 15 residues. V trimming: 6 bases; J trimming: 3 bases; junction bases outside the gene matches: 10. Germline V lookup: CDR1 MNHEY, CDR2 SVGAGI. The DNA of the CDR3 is TGTGCCAGCAGGCCTACAGGGGGAGTGTTCTACGAGCAGTACTTC. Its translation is CASRPTGGVFYEQYF.

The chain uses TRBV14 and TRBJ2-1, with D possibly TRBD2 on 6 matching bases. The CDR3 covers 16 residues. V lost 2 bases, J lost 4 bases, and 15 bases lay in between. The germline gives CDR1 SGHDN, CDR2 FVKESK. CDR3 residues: CASSQKRRGLYNEQFF. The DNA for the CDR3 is TGTGCCAGCAGCCAAAAAAGGAGGGGACTTTACAATGAGCAGTTCTTC.

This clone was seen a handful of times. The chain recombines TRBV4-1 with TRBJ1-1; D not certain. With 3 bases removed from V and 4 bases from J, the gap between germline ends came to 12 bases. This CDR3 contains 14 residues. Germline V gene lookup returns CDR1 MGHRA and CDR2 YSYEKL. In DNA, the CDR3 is TGCGCCAGCAGCCACCAAGCGTATGGCACTGAAGCTTTCTTT. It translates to CASSHQAYGTEAFF.

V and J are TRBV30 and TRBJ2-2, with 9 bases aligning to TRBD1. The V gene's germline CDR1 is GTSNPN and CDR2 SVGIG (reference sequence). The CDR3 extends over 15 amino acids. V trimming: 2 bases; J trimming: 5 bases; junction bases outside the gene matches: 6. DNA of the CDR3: TGTGCCTGGAGTTTGGACAGGGGAGAAACCGGGGAGCTGTTTTTT. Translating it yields CAWSLDRGETGELFF. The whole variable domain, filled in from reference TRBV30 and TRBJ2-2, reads SQTIHQWPATLVQPVGSPLSLECTVEGTSNPNLYWYRQAAGRGLQLLFYSVGIGQISSEVPQNLSASRPQDRQFILSSKKLLLSDSGFYLCAWSLDRGETGELFFGEGSRLTVL.

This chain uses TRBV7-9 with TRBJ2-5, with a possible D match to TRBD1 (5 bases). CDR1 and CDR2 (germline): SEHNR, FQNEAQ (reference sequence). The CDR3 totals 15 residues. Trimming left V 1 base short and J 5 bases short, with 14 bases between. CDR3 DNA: TGTGCCAGCAGCTTAGTGGGGCTAGGATCGGAGACCCAGTACTTC. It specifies CASSLVGLGSETQYF.